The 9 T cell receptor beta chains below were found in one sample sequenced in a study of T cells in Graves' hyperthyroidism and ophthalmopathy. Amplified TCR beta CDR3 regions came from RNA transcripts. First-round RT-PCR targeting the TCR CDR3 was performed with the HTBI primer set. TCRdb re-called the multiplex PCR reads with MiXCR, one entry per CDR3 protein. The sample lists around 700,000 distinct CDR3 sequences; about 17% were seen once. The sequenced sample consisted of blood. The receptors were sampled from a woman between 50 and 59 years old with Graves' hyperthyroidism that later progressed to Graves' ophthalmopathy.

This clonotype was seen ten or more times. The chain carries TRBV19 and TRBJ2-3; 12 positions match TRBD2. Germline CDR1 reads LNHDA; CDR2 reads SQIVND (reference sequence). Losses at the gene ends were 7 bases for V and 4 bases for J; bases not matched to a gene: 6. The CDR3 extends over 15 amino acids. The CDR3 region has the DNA TGTGCCAGTACCACCACTAGCGGGGGGCCAGATACGCAGTATTTT. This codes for CASTTTSGGPDTQYF.

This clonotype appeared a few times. The CDR3 reads CASSLAPGTGGRSNYGYTF. The CDR3 DNA follows: TGTGCCAGCAGTTTAGCCCCCGGGACAGGGGGTAGAAGTAACTATGGCTACACCTTC. The chain carries TRBV12-3 or TRBV12-4 and TRBJ1-2; 11 bases map to TRBD1. Trimming cost V 0 bases and J 1 base; bases outside gene matches: 10. The CDR3 consists of 19 residues.

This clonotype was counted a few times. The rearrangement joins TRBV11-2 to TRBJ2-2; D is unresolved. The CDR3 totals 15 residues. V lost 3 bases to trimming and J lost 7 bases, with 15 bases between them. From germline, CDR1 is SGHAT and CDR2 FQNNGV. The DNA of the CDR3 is TGTGCCAGCAGCTTCGGTCGGCGTAGAGGCGGGGAGCTGTTTTTT. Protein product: CASSFGRRRGGELFF.

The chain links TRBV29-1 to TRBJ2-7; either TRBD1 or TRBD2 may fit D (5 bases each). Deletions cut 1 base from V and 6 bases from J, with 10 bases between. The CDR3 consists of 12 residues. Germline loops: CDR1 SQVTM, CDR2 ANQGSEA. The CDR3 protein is CSVEGGSLEQYF. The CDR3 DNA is TGCAGCGTTGAAGGGGGGAGCCTCGAGCAGTACTTC.

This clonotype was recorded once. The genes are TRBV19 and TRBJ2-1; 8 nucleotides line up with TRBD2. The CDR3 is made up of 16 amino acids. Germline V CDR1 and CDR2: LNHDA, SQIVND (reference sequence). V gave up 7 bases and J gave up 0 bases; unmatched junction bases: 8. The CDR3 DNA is TGTGCCAGTACCAAAAGCGGGGGCCTCTCCTACAATGAGCAGTTCTTC. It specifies CASTKSGGLSYNEQFF.

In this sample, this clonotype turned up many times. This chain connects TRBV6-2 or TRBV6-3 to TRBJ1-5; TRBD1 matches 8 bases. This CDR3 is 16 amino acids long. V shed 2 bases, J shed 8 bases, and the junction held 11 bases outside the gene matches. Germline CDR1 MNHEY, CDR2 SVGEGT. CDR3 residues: CASSYPPDRVVEPQHF. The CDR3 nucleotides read TGTGCCAGCAGTTACCCCCCGGACAGGGTAGTGGAGCCCCAGCATTTT.

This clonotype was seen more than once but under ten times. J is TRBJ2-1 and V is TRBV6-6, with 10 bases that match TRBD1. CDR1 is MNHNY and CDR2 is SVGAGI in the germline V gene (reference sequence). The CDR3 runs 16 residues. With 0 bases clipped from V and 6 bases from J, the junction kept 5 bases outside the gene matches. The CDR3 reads CASSYSMGQGPNEQFF. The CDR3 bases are TGTGCCAGCAGTTACTCGATGGGACAGGGGCCCAATGAGCAGTTCTTC.

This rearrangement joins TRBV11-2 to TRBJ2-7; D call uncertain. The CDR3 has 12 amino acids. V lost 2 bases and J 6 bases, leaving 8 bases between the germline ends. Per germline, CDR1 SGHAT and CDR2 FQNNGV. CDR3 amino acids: CASSLPYLEQYF. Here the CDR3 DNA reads TGTGCCAGCAGCTTACCATACCTCGAGCAGTACTTC.

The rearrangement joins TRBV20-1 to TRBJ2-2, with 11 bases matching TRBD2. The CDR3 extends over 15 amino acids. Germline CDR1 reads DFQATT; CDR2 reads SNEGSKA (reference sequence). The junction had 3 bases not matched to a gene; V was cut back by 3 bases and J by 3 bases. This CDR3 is CSARSLAGDTGELFF. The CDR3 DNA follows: TGCAGTGCTAGGTCACTAGCGGGGGACACCGGGGAGCTGTTTTTT.